This TCR beta chain emerged from a study of beta chain bispecific antibodies for T cell cancers. In the study overall: Sequenced cells survived coculture with leukemia lines plus bispecific antibodies. The leukemia lines expressed TRBV12-3 (Jurkat) and TRBV5-5 (HPB-ALL).

There are 16 residues in the CDR3. Germline loops: CDR1 DFQATT, CDR2 SNEGSKA (reference sequence). Trimming left V 1 base short and J 2 bases short, with 12 bases between. Study findings and constraints: The leukemia cells, rather than normal T cells, gave most of the targeted TRBV signal.

This clonotype has at least ten counts. The antigen is undetermined. Unique molecular identifier barcodes measured each clonotype's abundance. TCRdb called the 5' RACE reads again in MiXCR, with one record for every CDR3 protein. The sample holds 20,000 to 25,000 distinct CDR3 sequences, about 2.7% seen once. Expansion lasted 2 to 4 days, with either anti-CD3 antibody OKT3 or CD3/CD28 beads. The chain recombines TRBV20-1 with TRBJ2-6, with D possibly being TRBD2 (5 bases). The sequencing input was healthy donor T cells cultured with leukemia cells. The receptor's source is a human donor in good health. Some clones in this sample may be carry-over from other donors' samples. CDR3 loop: CSARAQTEAGANVLTF. The CDR3 DNA reads as TGCAGTGCTAGAGCTCAGACGGAGGCTGGGGCCAACGTCCTGACTTTC.